The entry below describes one T cell receptor beta chain. Germline assignment: CDR1 SGHRS and CDR2 YFSETQ. The CDR3 length is 13 residues. Trimming removed 4 bases from V and 6 bases from J, with 11 bases in between. These data come from a study of blood T cell repertoires in COVID-19. Profiling relied on immunoSEQ multiplex PCR, and the TCRdb table lists in-frame clones only, not all of them. Here the sample spans approximately 670,000 clones, approximately 90% being singletons. The source of this sequence is a woman younger than 30 with acute or convalescent COVID-19. Sample: peripheral blood. This chain connects TRBV5-1 to TRBJ2-1; D is unresolved. CDR3 sequence: CASSQVPGNEQFF. The CDR3 DNA sequence: TGCGCCAGCAGCCAAGTGCCCGGCAATGAGCAGTTCTTC.